Listed below are T cell receptor beta chains from one sample, sequenced in a study of blood T cell repertoires in COVID-19. The repertoire was sequenced with immunoSEQ multiplex PCR; TCRdb's copy has only in-frame clones and lacks some. The sample carries approximately 380,000 clones, 90% to 95% recorded once. The sample was PBMCs or T cells enriched from blood (not recorded which). Every receptor here comes from a woman between 40 and 50 years old who had been exposed to COVID-19. Each CDR3 is given with its conserved first and last residue. A D gene is named only where the DNA matches it firmly. Some rows have no size entry. The others give once, few or many, or a class for an expanded clone.

clone_size d_call j_call v_call cdr3_aa cdr3_nt
NA NA TRBJ1-5 TRBV19 CASRPGVSNQPQHF TGTGCCAGTAGACCAGGGGTTAGCAATCAGCCCCAGCATTTT
NA TRBD1 TRBJ1-1 TRBV7-2 CASSIRGRKNPFF TGTGCCAGCAGCATCAGGGGGCGGAAGAATCCTTTCTTT
NA TRBD2 TRBJ2-7 TRBV11-3 CASTLLGGGYEQYF TGTGCCAGCACCCTTCTCGGGGGGGGATACGAGCAGTACTTC
NA NA TRBJ1-2 TRBV7-2 CASSLGGSATGYTF TGTGCCAGCAGCTTAGGAGGGTCCGCAACAGGCTACACCTTC
NA TRBD1 TRBJ1-2 TRBV5-1 CASSLRTGGRGGDGYTF TGCGCCAGCAGCTTGAGGACAGGGGGCCGTGGTGGAGATGGCTACACCTTC
NA NA TRBJ2-3 TRBV5-1 CASSFRPDSSDTQYF TGCGCCAGCAGCTTTAGGCCGGACAGTTCCGATACGCAGTATTTT
NA TRBD1 TRBJ2-1 TRBV7-9 CASSLNSGTAYNEQFF TGTGCCAGCAGCTTGAACTCCGGGACAGCGTACAATGAGCAGTTCTTC
NA TRBD1 TRBJ2-5 TRBV9 CASSTPGQGKETQYF TGTGCCAGCAGCACCCCGGGACAGGGTAAAGAGACCCAGTACTTC
NA NA TRBJ1-2 TRBV19 CASQAEGRGTYGYTF TGTGCCAGTCAGGCCGAGGGGCGGGGAACCTATGGCTACACCTTC
NA NA TRBJ2-7 TRBV7-9 CASSPQGGGTYEQYF TGTGCCAGCAGCCCCCAAGGGGGGGGGACTTACGAGCAGTACTTC
NA NA TRBJ1-2 TRBV6-6 CASRETGRRYGYTF TGTGCCAGCAGGGAAACAGGGCGGAGATATGGCTACACCTTC
NA TRBD1 TRBJ2-7 TRBV27 CASSPGTGGPYEQYF TGTGCCAGCAGCCCCGGGACAGGGGGCCCCTACGAGCAGTACTTC
NA NA TRBJ1-3 TRBV5-1 CASSLDRQGPGNTIYF TGCGCCAGCAGCTTGGATCGGCAGGGTCCTGGAAACACCATATATTTT
NA TRBD1 TRBJ2-7 TRBV13 CASSILTGTRAYEQYF TGTGCCAGCAGCATCCTGACAGGGACAAGAGCCTACGAGCAGTACTTC
NA NA TRBJ1-1 TRBV7-2 CASSPRGRGGTEAFF TGTGCCAGCAGCCCCCGGGGTAGGGGAGGTACTGAAGCTTTCTTT
once TRBD1 TRBJ2-7 TRBV5-1 CASSSSTGNPSEQYF TGCGCCAGCAGCTCCTCGACAGGGAACCCCAGCGAGCAGTACTTC
once NA TRBJ1-2 TRBV19 CASSPGRGNYGYTF TGTGCCAGTAGTCCCGGGAGGGGTAACTATGGCTACACCTTC
NA TRBD1 TRBJ2-7 TRBV3-1/TRBV3-2 CASSPQPGQVRWEQYF TGTGCCAGCAGCCCTCAACCTGGACAGGTGAGATGGGAGCAGTACTTC
NA TRBD2 TRBJ2-3 TRBV5-4 CASSLVGRGNTQYF TGTGCCAGCAGCTTGGTCGGGAGGGGAAATACGCAGTATTTT
once TRBD1 TRBJ2-7 TRBV6-2/TRBV6-3 CASSPRADRGRSYEQYF TGTGCCAGCAGTCCCCGGGCGGACAGGGGGCGGTCCTACGAGCAGTACTTC
NA TRBD1 TRBJ1-6 TRBV30 CAWRENRGSPLHF TGTGCCTGGAGGGAAAACAGGGGCTCACCCCTCCACTTT
once NA TRBJ1-1 TRBV11-1 CASSREADTEAFF TGTGCCAGCTCCCGTGAGGCGGACACTGAAGCTTTCTTT
NA TRBD1 TRBJ2-1 TRBV2 CASRETGPVIEQFF TGTGCCAGCAGAGAGACAGGGCCGGTTATAGAGCAGTTCTTC
NA TRBD1 TRBJ1-6 TRBV5-1 CASSEYRGFGNSPLHF TGCGCCAGCAGCGAATACAGGGGATTCGGTAATTCACCCCTCCACTTT
NA NA TRBJ2-3 TRBV7-3 CASSLTEVTDTQYF TGTGCCAGCAGCTTAACGGAGGTTACAGATACGCAGTATTTT
NA TRBD1 TRBJ1-2 TRBV4-1 CASSQVRTGGVYGYTF TGCGCCAGCAGCCAAGTCCGGACAGGTGGGGTCTATGGCTACACCTTC
NA TRBD1 TRBJ2-7 TRBV12-3/TRBV12-4 CASSPTGGYEQYF TGTGCCAGCAGTCCGACAGGGGGCTACGAGCAGTACTTC
NA NA TRBJ1-3 TRBV6-5 CASSSQGGNTIYF TGTGCCAGCAGCTCCCAGGGGGGAAACACCATATATTTT
NA TRBD1 TRBJ1-4 TRBV18 CASSVGQGTNEKLFF TGTGCCAGCTCAGTCGGACAGGGCACTAATGAAAAACTGTTTTTT
NA NA TRBJ1-6 TRBV10-3 CAISDGGYNSPLHF TGTGCCATCAGTGACGGGGGGTATAATTCACCCCTCCACTTT
NA NA TRBJ1-1 TRBV9 CASRKVETANTEAFF TGTGCCAGTCGGAAAGTCGAGACAGCGAACACTGAAGCTTTCTTT
NA NA TRBJ2-3 TRBV5-1 CASSPTPPSTDTQYF TGCGCCAGCAGCCCAACACCGCCTAGCACAGATACGCAGTATTTT
NA TRBD1 TRBJ1-4 TRBV24-1 CATSKTSPRTGGTNEKLFF TGTGCCACCAGCAAAACATCACCCCGGACAGGGGGAACTAATGAAAAACTGTTTTTT
NA TRBD1 TRBJ1-2 TRBV19 CASSSGTGIYGYTF TGTGCCAGTAGCTCCGGGACAGGGATCTATGGCTACACCTTC
NA TRBD1 TRBJ1-6 TRBV5-6 CASNRDRNNSPLHF TGTGCCAGCAACCGGGACAGAAATAATTCACCCCTCCACTTT
NA TRBD1 TRBJ1-6 TRBV13 CASSYRDRGHSPLHF TGTGCCAGCAGCTACCGGGACAGGGGTCATTCACCCCTCCACTTT
NA TRBD1 TRBJ2-7 TRBV29-1 CSVAGTGVHEQYF TGCAGCGTGGCCGGGACAGGGGTCCACGAGCAGTACTTC
NA NA TRBJ1-1 TRBV18 CASSPRRGGTEAFF TGTGCCAGCTCACCACGACGCGGGGGCACTGAAGCTTTCTTT
NA NA TRBJ2-1 TRBV3-1/TRBV3-2 CASSQQYNEQFF TGTGCCAGCAGCCAACAATACAATGAGCAGTTCTTC
NA NA TRBJ1-4 TRBV30 CAWSGAGLGEKLFF TGTGCCTGGAGTGGGGCCGGTTTGGGCGAAAAACTGTTTTTT
NA NA TRBJ2-5 TRBV19 CASSNDRKETQYF TGTGCCAGTAGTAATGACAGAAAAGAGACCCAGTACTTC
NA NA TRBJ1-3 TRBV2 CASSGIWSGGGASSGNTIYF TGTGCCAGCAGTGGAATATGGTCCGGGGGGGGCGCATCCTCTGGAAACACCATATATTTT
NA NA TRBJ2-3 TRBV18 CASSPRQGGADTQYF TGTGCCAGCTCACCCCGACAGGGAGGAGCAGATACGCAGTATTTT
once NA TRBJ1-2 TRBV7-8 CASSSPGGPRGYTF TGTGCCAGCAGCTCCCCTGGCGGTCCGCGGGGCTACACCTTC
NA NA TRBJ2-5 TRBV11-2 CAVRLLQTQYF TGTGCCGTTCGATTGTTACAAACCCAGTACTTC
NA NA TRBJ1-1 TRBV13 CASSLGAENTEAFF TGTGCCAGCAGCTTAGGAGCGGAGAACACTGAAGCTTTCTTT
NA NA TRBJ1-5 TRBV3-1/TRBV3-2 CASSPDRQSNQPQHF TGTGCCAGCAGCCCGGACAGACAAAGCAATCAGCCCCAGCATTTT
NA NA TRBJ1-5 TRBV30 CAWTTSPNQPQHF TGTGCCTGGACCACCAGTCCCAATCAGCCCCAGCATTTT
NA TRBD1 TRBJ1-1 TRBV20-1 CSASGPQGVNTEAFF TGCAGTGCTAGTGGTCCGCAGGGGGTGAACACTGAAGCTTTCTTT
NA NA TRBJ1-5 TRBV30 CAWTPGLSQPQHF TGTGCCTGGACACCAGGGTTGAGTCAGCCCCAGCATTTT
NA NA TRBJ1-6 TRBV21-1 CASPFRQNYNSPLHF TGTGCCAGCCCATTCCGACAGAACTATAATTCACCCCTCCACTTT